This entry lists 5 T cell receptor beta chains sequenced from one sample in a study of blood T cells in healthy people across ages. Together with a sample-barcoded 5' primer, a J-beta primer mix was included in a second PCR lasting roughly 6 to 12 cycles. TCRdb fed the 5' RACE reads into MiXCR, producing one record per CDR3 protein. Of 1.5 million to 2 million distinct CDR3 sequences in the sample, roughly 28% were seen once. Material for sequencing was blood. These receptors came from a woman aged 25-40 years in good health.

This clonotype showed up just a few times. The chain is built from TRBV2 and TRBJ2-2; D remains ambiguous. This CDR3 region has 13 residues. Deletions cut 5 bases from V and 4 bases from J, with 8 bases between. The germline V gene encodes CDR1 SNHLY and CDR2 FYNNEI. The CDR3 region is CASSFSSTGELFF. CDR3 sequence (DNA): TGTGCCAGCAGTTTCTCTAGCACCGGGGAGCTGTTTTTT.

This chain connects TRBV9 to TRBJ2-5; 9 nucleotides line up with TRBD1. Trimming at V came to 1 base and at J to 1 base, leaving 5 bases not matched to a gene. The CDR3 is 16 amino acids. The germline gives CDR1 SGDLS, CDR2 YYNGEE. CDR3 nucleotide sequence: TGTGCCAGCAGCGTAACGGGACAGGGAACCCAAGAGACCCAGTACTTC. Encoded protein: CASSVTGQGTQETQYF.

The rearrangement links TRBV5-1 to TRBJ1-2, with D unresolved. This CDR3 comprises 14 residues. Germline values: CDR1 SGHRS, CDR2 YFSETQ. Trimming took off 4 bases at V and 8 bases at J, with 18 bases between the two ends. CDR3 sequence (DNA): TGCGCCAGCAGCCGGGATCCATCCTCGAGAGGCTACACCTTC. It is translated as CASSRDPSSRGYTF.

The chain couples TRBV2 to TRBJ1-1; 8 bases map to TRBD1. Germline CDR1 SNHLY, CDR2 FYNNEI. V gave up 6 bases and J gave up 3 bases; unmatched junction bases: 9. The CDR3 is 15 amino acids. The CDR3 spells CASSGDRGGYTEAFF. The CDR3 DNA follows: TGTGCCAGCAGCGGTGACAGGGGAGGATACACTGAAGCTTTCTTT.

The chain joins TRBV5-5 to TRBJ2-7; 7 bases agree with TRBD1. Germline CDR1 reads SGHKS; CDR2 reads YYEKEE (reference sequence). This CDR3 comprises 17 residues. The trim removed 6 bases at V and 0 bases at J, leaving 15 bases unmatched. DNA for the CDR3: TGTGCCAGCACCTTAGGGAAACAGGGGACCTACTCCTACGAGCAGTACTTC. Protein: CASTLGKQGTYSYEQYF.